These 22 T cell receptor beta chains share one sample of origin, sequenced in a study of cytomegalovirus exposure and HLA in healthy donors. The PCR employed 60 Vbeta primers together with 13 Jbeta primers. The data were produced by immunoSEQ multiplex PCR, yet TCRdb's version contains in-frame clones alone and is incomplete. The table includes some 150,000 clones, roughly 79% detected once. The sample was PBMCs. The receptors stem from a woman aged 18-30 years in good health and CMV-seropositive.

The CDR3 loop is CAIRGAEATNEKLFF. As DNA, the CDR3 is TGTGCCATCAGGGGGGCAGAGGCAACTAATGAAAAACTGTTTTTT. The chain links TRBV10-3 to TRBJ1-4; D perhaps matches TRBD1 (6 bases). This CDR3 region has 15 residues. Trimming took 6 bases from V and 0 from J, leaving 11 bases between them. CDR1 is ENHRY, CDR2 SYGVKD, per germline.

The chain couples TRBV25-1 to TRBJ2-2; 9 positions match TRBD1. J gave up 3 bases and V 6 bases, and 11 bases lay outside the gene matches. Germline assignment: CDR1 MGHDK and CDR2 SYGVNS. The CDR3 has 17 residues. Here the CDR3 reads CASRTGGTGKHTGELFF. The CDR3 DNA follows: TGTGCCAGCAGGACGGGTGGGACAGGGAAACACACCGGGGAGCTGTTTTTT.

CDR3 sequence reads: CATSSLGQGDGEKLFF. CDR3 nucleotides: TGTGCCACCAGCAGCTTGGGACAGGGTGACGGCGAAAAACTGTTTTTT. The chain links TRBV15 to TRBJ1-4; 9 bases line up with TRBD1. V lost 3 bases, J lost 8 bases, and 10 bases stayed unmatched. Germline lookup yields CDR1 LNHNV and CDR2 YYDKDF (reference sequence). The CDR3 is 16 residues long. The full variable domain, completed using reference TRBV15 and TRBJ1-4, is DAMVIQNPRYQVTQFGKPVTLSCSQTLNHNVMYWYQQKSSQAPKLLFHYYDKDFNNEADTPDNFQSRRPNTSFCFLDIRSPGLGDTAMYLCATSSLGQGDGEKLFFGSGTQLSVL.

The chain links TRBV7-3 to TRBJ2-3; D is unresolved. The CDR3 is made up of 15 amino acids. V was shortened by 8 bases and J by 2 bases, with 17 bases between the two germline ends. The germline V gene has CDR1 SGHTA and CDR2 FQGTGA. The CDR3, as DNA: TGTGCCAGCGGTTTGTCTGGCCTAGTCACAGATACGCAGTATTTT. It specifies CASGLSGLVTDTQYF.

V usage is TRBV10-3 and J usage is TRBJ1-1, with D possibly matching TRBD1 (5 bases). This CDR3 is built from 15 residues. Germline lookup yields CDR1 ENHRY and CDR2 SYGVKD. The ends were cut back, 6 bases at V and 0 bases at J, with 14 bases in the middle. CDR3 DNA: TGTGCCATCAGCCAGACAGCGTTCTTGAACACTGAAGCTTTCTTT. Translated, it gives CAISQTAFLNTEAFF.

V gene TRBV4-3 combines with J gene TRBJ2-3; D unresolved. The CDR3 consists of 13 residues. Trimming took 2 bases from V and 4 from J, leaving 7 bases between them. Germline V lookup: CDR1 LGHNA, CDR2 YSLEER. The CDR3 DNA reads TGCGCCAGCAGCCAATTTACGGCAGATACGCAGTATTTT. Amino acids: CASSQFTADTQYF.

This sequence joins TRBV11-2 and TRBJ1-1, with 7 bases lining up with TRBD1. The CDR3 is 14 amino acids. Losses at the gene ends were 5 bases for V and 11 bases for J; bases not matched to a gene: 14. Germline assignment: CDR1 SGHAT and CDR2 FQNNGV. The CDR3 DNA is TGTGCCAGCAGCCCCTCAGGGGGGAACCTCGCCGCTTTCTTT. Encoded protein: CASSPSGGNLAAFF.

The V and J genes are TRBV4-2 and TRBJ2-2; unclear D gene. V lost 1 base and J lost 6, with 6 bases in between. Looked up from germline, CDR1 is LGHNA and CDR2 is YNFKEQ. CDR3 length: 13 amino acids. CDR3: CASSQALAGELFF. The DNA of the CDR3 is TGTGCCAGCAGCCAAGCACTTGCCGGGGAGCTGTTTTTT.

This chain connects TRBV2 to TRBJ1-1; 7 positions agree with TRBD1. The CDR3 is made up of 16 amino acids. Germline V lookup: CDR1 SNHLY, CDR2 FYNNEI. Germline trimming cut 1 base from V and 1 base from J; bases unmatched to any gene: 6. The CDR3 DNA reads TGTGCCAGCAGTGAAGTCAGGGGACAGCGGAACACTGAAGCTTTCTTT. Translation: CASSEVRGQRNTEAFF.

Comments on this clone: This sample also contains other DNA sequences that code for the same CDR3. The V gene is TRBV7-8, the J gene TRBJ1-1; D is perhaps TRBD1 (5 bases). This CDR3 spans 16 amino acids. Germline V gene sequence: CDR1 SGHVS, CDR2 FQNEAQ. V lost 4 bases, J lost 0 bases, and 15 bases lay in between. CDR3 sequence reads: CASSSDISLMNTEAFF. The DNA for the CDR3 is TGTGCCAGCAGCTCGGACATCTCGCTGATGAACACTGAAGCTTTCTTT.

The J gene is TRBJ2-3, the V gene TRBV9; weak D call: TRBD2 (6 bases). The CDR3 is made up of 17 amino acids. V dropped 6 bases and J dropped 2 bases, with 22 bases sitting between them. Per the germline V gene, CDR1 is SGDLS and CDR2 is YYNGEE. CDR3 coding DNA: TGTGCCAGCAACGGGGTTCGAGTAGCGGCAGTCACAGATACGCAGTATTTT. Amino acid sequence: CASNGVRVAAVTDTQYF.

This chain joins TRBV29-1 and TRBJ1-2; D ambiguous. Trimming left V 4 bases short and J 4 bases short, with 10 bases between. Per germline, CDR1 SQVTM and CDR2 ANQGSEA. The CDR3 has 12 residues. The CDR3 DNA reads as TGCAGCGTTGGGCAGGTGGGCTATGGCTACACCTTC. It codes for CSVGQVGYGYTF.

This clone was seen only a few times. This sequence joins TRBV10-2 and TRBJ1-2; D possibly corresponds to TRBD1 (5 bases). The CDR3 sequence is 14 residues long. The germline V gene encodes CDR1 WSHSY and CDR2 SAAADI. The V end was cut by 4 bases, the J end by 0 bases, with 9 bases between. The CDR3 protein is CASSGGVSNYGYTF. The CDR3 nucleotides read TGCGCCAGCAGTGGGGGGGTTTCTAACTATGGCTACACCTTC.

This clone was observed once. The rearrangement links TRBV5-4 to TRBJ2-5, with D perhaps matching TRBD2 (6 bases). Germline V gives CDR1 SGHNT, CDR2 YYREEE (reference sequence). This CDR3 has 14 amino acids. V dropped 5 bases and J dropped 3 bases, with 14 bases sitting between them. The CDR3 loop reads CASRDPSVKETQYF. DNA of the CDR3: TGTGCCAGCAGGGACCCTAGCGTAAAAGAGACCCAGTACTTC.

The chain links TRBV6-5 to TRBJ1-5, with D tentatively TRBD1 (6 bases). Between the trimmed V and J ends, which lost 10 bases and 6 bases, there was a span of 16 bases. The CDR3 contains 13 residues. The germline CDR1 and CDR2 sequences are MNHEY and SVGAGI. CDR3 region: CATRGGRAQPQHF. As DNA, the CDR3 is TGTGCCACCCGGGGGGGGCGAGCTCAGCCCCAGCATTTT.

The chain has TRBV5-1 and TRBJ1-1; D possibly corresponds to TRBD1 (6 bases). Germline-derived CDR1 and CDR2 are SGHRS and YFSETQ. The CDR3 has 17 residues. Between the trimmed V and J ends, which lost 0 bases and 0 bases, there was a span of 15 bases. The CDR3, as DNA: TGCGCCAGCAGCTTGGGTTGGACAGTACACATGAACACTGAAGCTTTCTTT. As protein: CASSLGWTVHMNTEAFF.

The V and J genes are TRBV5-8 and TRBJ1-4, with D perhaps matching TRBD1 (6 bases). The germline CDR1 and CDR2 sequences are SGHTS and YDEGEE. Trimming cost V 0 bases and J 4 bases, with 10 bases left between them. CDR3 length: 15 amino acids. In nucleotides, the CDR3 is TGTGCCAGCAGCTTGGACAGGGAGTTTAATGAAAAACTGTTTTTT. Amino acids: CASSLDREFNEKLFF.

The genes are TRBV6-5 and TRBJ2-7, with 8 positions matching TRBD2. V lost 6 bases, J lost 6 bases, and 7 bases stayed unmatched. The CDR3 is 13 amino acids. Germline CDR1 reads MNHEY; CDR2 reads SVGAGI. CDR3 region: CASSLLAGAEQYF. DNA of the CDR3: TGTGCCAGCAGCTTGCTAGCGGGTGCCGAGCAGTACTTC.

This clone has a handful of counts. This chain links TRBV28 with TRBJ2-3; 7 bases are a match to TRBD2. Unmatched junction bases numbered 4, after V lost 2 bases and J lost 2 bases. CDR3 size: 15 residues. Germline assignment: CDR1 MDHEN and CDR2 SYDVKM. CDR3 sequence (DNA): TGTGCCAGCAGTTTACTAGCGGACACCACAGATACGCAGTATTTT. It translates to CASSLLADTTDTQYF.

The chain employs TRBV6-5 and TRBJ1-5, with D possibly matching TRBD1 (6 bases). CDR3 length: 14 amino acids. Germline V lookup: CDR1 MNHEY, CDR2 SVGAGI. The V and J ends lost 6 bases and 6 bases respectively, with 15 bases between them. Here the CDR3 DNA reads TGTGCCAGCAGCTCAGGGGTTCGGGGTCAGCCCCAGCATTTT. Its translation is CASSSGVRGQPQHF.

CDR3 coding DNA: TGTGCCAGCAGCCCTTTCTTTATGGGCCTTTGGAAATACGAGCAGTACTTC. Residues: CASSPFFMGLWKYEQYF. The chain recombines TRBV11-2 with TRBJ2-7; D uncertain. The CDR3 sequence is 17 residues long. Germline CDR1 and CDR2: SGHAT and FQNNGV. V was clipped by 5 bases and J by 4 bases, with 24 bases between them.

The chain couples TRBV28 to TRBJ1-2; TRBD1 agrees at 9 bases. Looked up from germline, CDR1 is MDHEN and CDR2 is SYDVKM. The V and J ends lost 7 bases and 8 bases, in that order; junction bases with no gene match: 8. The CDR3 sequence is 13 residues long. The CDR3 sequence: CASNLQGAVGYTF. CDR3 DNA: TGTGCCAGCAACCTACAGGGGGCGGTGGGCTACACCTTC.